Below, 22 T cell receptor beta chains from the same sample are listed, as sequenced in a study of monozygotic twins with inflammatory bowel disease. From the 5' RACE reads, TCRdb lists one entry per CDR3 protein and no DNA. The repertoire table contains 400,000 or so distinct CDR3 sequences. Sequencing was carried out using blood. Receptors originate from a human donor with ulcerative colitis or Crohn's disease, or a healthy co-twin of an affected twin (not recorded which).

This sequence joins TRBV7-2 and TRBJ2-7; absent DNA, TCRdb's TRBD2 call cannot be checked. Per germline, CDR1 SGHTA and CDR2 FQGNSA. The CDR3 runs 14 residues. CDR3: CASGSLAGAYEQYF.

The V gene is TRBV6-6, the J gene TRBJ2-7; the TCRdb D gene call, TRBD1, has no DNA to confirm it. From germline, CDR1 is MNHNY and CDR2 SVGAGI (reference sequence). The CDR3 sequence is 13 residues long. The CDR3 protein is CASSYGRDYEQYF.

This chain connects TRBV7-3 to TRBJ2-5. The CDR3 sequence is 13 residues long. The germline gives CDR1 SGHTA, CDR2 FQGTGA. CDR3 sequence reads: CASSLNRQETQYF. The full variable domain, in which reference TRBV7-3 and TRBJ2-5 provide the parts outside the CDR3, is GAGVSQTPSNKVTEKGKYVELRCDPISGHTALYWYRQSLGQGPEFLIYFQGTGAADDSGLPNDRFFAVRPEGSVSTLKIQRTERGDSAVYLCASSLNRQETQYFGPGTRLLVL.

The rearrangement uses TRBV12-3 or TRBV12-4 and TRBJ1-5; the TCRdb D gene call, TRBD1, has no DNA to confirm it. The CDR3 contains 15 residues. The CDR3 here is CASSLTGHSNQPQHF.

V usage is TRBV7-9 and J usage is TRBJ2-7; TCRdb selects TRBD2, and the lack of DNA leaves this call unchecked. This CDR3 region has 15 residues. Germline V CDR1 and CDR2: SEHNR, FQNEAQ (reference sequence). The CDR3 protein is CASSFDPNTAYEQYF.

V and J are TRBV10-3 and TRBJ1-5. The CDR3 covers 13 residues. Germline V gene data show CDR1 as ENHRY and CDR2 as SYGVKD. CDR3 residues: CAISGAGNQPQHF.

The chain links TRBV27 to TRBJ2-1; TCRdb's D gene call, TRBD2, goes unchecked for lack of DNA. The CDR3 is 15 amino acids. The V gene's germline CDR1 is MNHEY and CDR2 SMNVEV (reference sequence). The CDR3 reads CASSLSAVPYNEQFF.

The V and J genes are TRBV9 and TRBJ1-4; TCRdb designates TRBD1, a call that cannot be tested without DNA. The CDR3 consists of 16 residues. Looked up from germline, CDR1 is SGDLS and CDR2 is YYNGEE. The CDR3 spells CASSPWDSSTNEKLFF.

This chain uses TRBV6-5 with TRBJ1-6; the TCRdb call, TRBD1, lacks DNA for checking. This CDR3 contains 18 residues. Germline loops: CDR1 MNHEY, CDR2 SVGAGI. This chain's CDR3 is CASSYRAGGSSYNSPLHF.

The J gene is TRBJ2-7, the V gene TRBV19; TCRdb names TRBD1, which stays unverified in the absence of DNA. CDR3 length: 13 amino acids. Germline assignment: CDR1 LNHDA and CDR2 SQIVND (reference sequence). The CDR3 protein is CASRNRGTYEQYF.

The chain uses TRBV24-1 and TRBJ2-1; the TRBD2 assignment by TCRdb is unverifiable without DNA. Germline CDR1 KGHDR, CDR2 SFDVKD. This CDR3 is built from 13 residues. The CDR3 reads CATSDRTSGEQFF.

CDR3 residues: CACRQGVNTGELFF. The chain joins TRBV30 to TRBJ2-2; TCRdb calls TRBD1, which cannot be checked without DNA. The germline V gene has CDR1 GTSNPN and CDR2 SVGIG (reference sequence). The CDR3 sequence is 14 residues long.

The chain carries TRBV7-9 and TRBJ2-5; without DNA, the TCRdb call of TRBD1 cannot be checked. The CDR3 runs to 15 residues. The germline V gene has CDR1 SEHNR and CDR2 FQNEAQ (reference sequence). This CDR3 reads CASSLALGGVETQYF.

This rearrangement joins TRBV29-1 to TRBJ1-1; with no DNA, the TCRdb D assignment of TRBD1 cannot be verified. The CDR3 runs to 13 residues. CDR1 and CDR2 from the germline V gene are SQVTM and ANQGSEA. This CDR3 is CSLRRGLNTEAFF.

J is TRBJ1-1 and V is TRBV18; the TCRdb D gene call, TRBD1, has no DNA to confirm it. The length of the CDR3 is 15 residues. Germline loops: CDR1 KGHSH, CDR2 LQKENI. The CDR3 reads CASSPLTGSGTEAFF.

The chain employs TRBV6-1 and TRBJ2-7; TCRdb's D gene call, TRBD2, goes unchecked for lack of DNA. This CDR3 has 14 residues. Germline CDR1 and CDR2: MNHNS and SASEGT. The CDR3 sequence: CASTDYPLSYEQYF.

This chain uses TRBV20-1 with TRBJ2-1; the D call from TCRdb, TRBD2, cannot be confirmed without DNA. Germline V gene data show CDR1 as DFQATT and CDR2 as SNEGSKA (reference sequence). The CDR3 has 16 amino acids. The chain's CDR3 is CSALSGTQNSYNEQFF.

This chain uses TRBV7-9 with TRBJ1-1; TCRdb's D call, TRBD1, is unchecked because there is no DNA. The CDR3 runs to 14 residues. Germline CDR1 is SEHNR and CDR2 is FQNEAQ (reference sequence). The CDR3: CASSFPPHRTEAFF.

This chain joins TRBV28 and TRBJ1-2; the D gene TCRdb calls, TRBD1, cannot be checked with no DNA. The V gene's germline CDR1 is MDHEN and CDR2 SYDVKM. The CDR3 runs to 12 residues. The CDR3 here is CASSLRGRGYTF.

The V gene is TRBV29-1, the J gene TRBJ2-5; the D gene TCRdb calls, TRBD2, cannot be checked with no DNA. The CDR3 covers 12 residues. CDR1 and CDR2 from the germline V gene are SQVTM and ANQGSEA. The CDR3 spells CSSTSGQETQYF. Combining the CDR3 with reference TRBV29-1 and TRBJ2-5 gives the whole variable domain SAVISQKPSRDICQRGTSLTIQCQVDSQVTMMFWYRQQPGQSLTLIATANQGSEATYESGFVIDKFPISRPNLTFSTLTVSNMSPEDSSIYLCSSTSGQETQYFGPGTRLLVL.

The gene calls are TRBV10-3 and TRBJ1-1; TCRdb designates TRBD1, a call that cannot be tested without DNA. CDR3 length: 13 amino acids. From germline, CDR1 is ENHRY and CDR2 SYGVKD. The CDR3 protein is CAIGQGGGTEAFF.

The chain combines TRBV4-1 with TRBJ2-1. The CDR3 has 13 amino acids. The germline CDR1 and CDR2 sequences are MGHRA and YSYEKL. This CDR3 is CASSQVEASEQFF.